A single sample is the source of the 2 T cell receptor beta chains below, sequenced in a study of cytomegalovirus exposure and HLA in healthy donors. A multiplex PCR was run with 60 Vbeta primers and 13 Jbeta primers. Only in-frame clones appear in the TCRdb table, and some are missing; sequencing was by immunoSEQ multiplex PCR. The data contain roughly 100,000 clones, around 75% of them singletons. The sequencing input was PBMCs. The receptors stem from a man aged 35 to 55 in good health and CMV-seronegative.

CDR3 sequence (DNA): TGCGCCAGCAGCTTGTGGGCCCTAACACCGAACACTGAAGCTTTCTTT. Translated: CASSLWALTPNTEAFF. This chain uses TRBV5-1 with TRBJ1-1; D is undetermined. Germline V gene sequence: CDR1 SGHRS, CDR2 YFSETQ. Trimming stripped 1 base from V and 1 base from J, with 14 bases between. The CDR3 is 16 amino acids.

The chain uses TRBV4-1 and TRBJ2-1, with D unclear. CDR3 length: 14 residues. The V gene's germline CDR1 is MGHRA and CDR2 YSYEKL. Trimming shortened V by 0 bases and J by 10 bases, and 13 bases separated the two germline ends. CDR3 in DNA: TGCGCCAGCAGCCAAGATGGTCAATTCGGGGAGCAGTTCTTC. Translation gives CASSQDGQFGEQFF.